The table lists the clone carrying this T cell receptor (beta chain) with many counts. These data are taken from a study of T-cell reconstitution after alpha-beta-depleted transplantation in children. During its preparation, the TCRbeta library received unique molecular identifiers. One entry per CDR3 protein, called by TCRdb with MiXCR from the PCR reads. This repertoire shows 240,000 or so distinct CDR3 sequences, around 11% found once; its top ten account for about 2.6%. Trimming removed 0 bases at V and 4 bases at J, with 10 bases between. In germline, CDR1 is MNHEY, CDR2 SVGAGI. CDR3 length equals 15 residues.

Sequenced here: PBMCs from the stem cell graft donor, sampled from the stem cell graft. The chain uses TRBV6-5 and TRBJ2-1; D is uncertain. The sequence was obtained from a human donor who donated a stem cell graft to a child with acute lymphoblastic leukemia. The DNA for the CDR3 is TGTGCCAGCAGTTACTCGCTTTTTGGGTACAATGAGCAGTTCTTC. Its protein product is CASSYSLFGYNEQFF.